One sample yielded the 30 T cell receptor beta chains listed below, sequenced in a study of blood T cell repertoires in COVID-19. Data came from immunoSEQ multiplex PCR; TCRdb stores just in-frame clones and leaves some out. The sample shows approximately 220,000 clones, around 90% of them seen only once. The sequencing sample was made of PBMCs or T cells enriched from blood (not recorded which). These receptors all stem from a woman aged 25 to 45 who had recovered from COVID-19.

The J gene is TRBJ2-2, the V gene TRBV6-5, with D possibly being TRBD1 (6 bases). The CDR3 has 12 amino acids. The germline V gene has CDR1 MNHEY and CDR2 SVGAGI. Between the trimmed V and J ends, which lost 7 bases and 6 bases, there was a span of 9 bases. CDR3 protein: CASNTGSGELFF. DNA for the CDR3: TGTGCCAGCAATACAGGGTCCGGGGAGCTGTTTTTT.

The rearrangement links TRBV4-3 to TRBJ1-1; D remains ambiguous. Germline values: CDR1 LGHNA, CDR2 YSLEER. CDR3 length: 14 amino acids. V was cut by 0 bases and J by 1 base, with 6 bases left in between. This chain's CDR3 is CASSQDARNTEAFF. The CDR3 region has the DNA TGCGCCAGCAGCCAAGATGCCAGGAACACTGAAGCTTTCTTT.

This clone turned up a few times. The chain joins TRBV7-9 to TRBJ1-1; D perhaps matches TRBD1 (6 bases). The CDR3 totals 14 residues. The germline V and J ends were trimmed by 5 bases and 6 bases, with 16 bases remaining between them. The V gene's germline CDR1 is SEHNR and CDR2 FQNEAQ (reference sequence). CDR3 residues: CASSLQGSSAEAFF. The DNA of the CDR3 is TGTGCCAGCAGCCTACAGGGAAGTTCCGCTGAAGCTTTCTTT.

This clone was recorded once. The chain recombines TRBV4-3 with TRBJ1-2; 9 bases align to TRBD1. The V gene end was trimmed by 0 bases and the J gene end by 3 bases; junction bases not matched to a gene: 2. CDR1 and CDR2 from the germline V gene are LGHNA and YSLEER. This CDR3 is built from 15 residues. CDR3 protein: CASSQDRDRDYGYTF. The CDR3 coding sequence is TGCGCCAGCAGCCAAGATAGGGACAGGGACTATGGCTACACCTTC.

V is TRBV27 and J is TRBJ2-1; D is unclear. CDR1 MNHEY and CDR2 SMNVEV come from the germline V gene (reference sequence). V was pared by 5 bases and J by 4 bases, with 9 bases between. The CDR3 is 13 amino acids. DNA of the CDR3: TGTGCCAGCAGTCCGCCCGGTTACAATGAGCAGTTCTTC. Protein product: CASSPPGYNEQFF.

This clone is a singleton in its sample. This CDR3 reads CASSQDEVRGRYTEAFF. In DNA, the CDR3 is TGTGCCAGCAGCCAAGATGAGGTAAGGGGAAGGTACACTGAAGCTTTCTTT. This sequence joins TRBV4-2 and TRBJ1-1; perhaps TRBD1 as D (5 bases). Germline V CDR1 and CDR2: LGHNA, YNFKEQ. The CDR3 is 17 amino acids. V was pared by 0 bases and J by 3 bases, with 17 bases between.

The chain joins TRBV18 to TRBJ1-2; no clear D. CDR1 is KGHSH and CDR2 is LQKENI in the germline V gene. The CDR3 contains 15 residues. Between the trimmed V and J ends, which lost 2 bases and 4 bases, there was a span of 14 bases. The CDR3 is CASSPGRQKAYGYTF. The DNA for the CDR3 is TGTGCCAGCTCACCAGGGAGGCAGAAGGCCTATGGCTACACCTTC.

V gene TRBV3-1 (or the pseudogene TRBV3-2) combines with J gene TRBJ2-7; possibly TRBD2 for D (6 bases). V lost 4 bases and J lost 6, with 22 bases in between. In germline, CDR1 is LGHDT, CDR2 YNNKEL (reference sequence). The CDR3 runs 16 residues. The CDR3 region is CASSLLTGRIYCEQYF. Written as DNA, the CDR3 is TGTGCCAGCAGCCTACTGACCGGGAGAATCTACTGCGAGCAGTACTTC.

This chain connects TRBV7-2 to TRBJ1-1; TRBD1 matches 9 bases. The CDR3 length is 15 residues. J gave up 4 bases and V 4 bases, and 7 bases lay outside the gene matches. Germline V gene data show CDR1 as SGHTA and CDR2 as FQGNSA. CDR3 nucleotide sequence: TGTGCCAGCAGCTCTCCGGGACAGGGCCTCACTGAAGCTTTCTTT. Encoded protein: CASSSPGQGLTEAFF.

This clone is a singleton in its sample. The chain uses TRBV6-4 and TRBJ2-3; 9 nucleotides match TRBD2. J gave up 4 bases and V 8 bases, and 10 bases lay outside the gene matches. Germline lookup yields CDR1 MRHNA and CDR2 SNTAGT. This CDR3 contains 15 residues. DNA of the CDR3: TGTGCCAGCCGGCGGGAGGGAGCCGTACCAGATACGCAGTATTTT. Protein product: CASRREGAVPDTQYF.

This chain links TRBV4-3 with TRBJ1-5; TRBD1 matches at 8 bases. The CDR3 is 15 residues long. Germline trimming cut 0 bases from V and 6 bases from J; bases unmatched to any gene: 4. CDR1 is LGHNA, CDR2 YSLEER, per germline. DNA for the CDR3: TGCGCCAGCAGCCAAGACAGGGGGCAGGGTCAGCCCCAGCATTTT. Its protein product is CASSQDRGQGQPQHF.

V usage is TRBV7-3 and J usage is TRBJ1-1; D unresolved. Germline values: CDR1 SGHTA, CDR2 FQGTGA. The CDR3 totals 14 residues. Trimming took 3 bases from V and 5 from J, leaving 13 bases between them. The CDR3 loop reads CASSFTWQKTEAFF. For the CDR3, the DNA is TGTGCCAGCAGCTTCACATGGCAAAAGACTGAAGCTTTCTTT.

V usage is TRBV7-2 and J usage is TRBJ2-1; 10 nucleotides agree with TRBD2. V was clipped by 5 bases and J by 3 bases; unmatched bases: 4. Germline V gene data show CDR1 as SGHTA and CDR2 as FQGNSA. The CDR3 has 15 amino acids. The CDR3: CASSLSGGIYNEQFF. CDR3 nucleotides: TGTGCCAGCAGCCTTAGCGGGGGGATCTACAATGAGCAGTTCTTC.

This clone was recorded a few times. The chain links TRBV7-9 to TRBJ1-2, with 8 bases aligning to TRBD1. After removal of 0 bases from V and 5 bases from J, the junction contained 2 bases not matched to a gene. Looked up from germline, CDR1 is SEHNR and CDR2 is FQNEAQ (reference sequence). The CDR3 is 14 residues long. CDR3 nucleotides: TGTGCCAGCAGCTTAGCGGGACAGGCATATGGCTACACCTTC. It translates to CASSLAGQAYGYTF. Drawing the rest from reference TRBV7-9 and TRBJ1-2, the complete variable domain is DTGVSQNPRHKITKRGQNVTFRCDPISEHNRLYWYRQTLGQGPEFLTYFQNEAQLEKSRLLSDRFSAERPKGSFSTLEIQRTEQGDSAMYLCASSLAGQAYGYTFGSGTRLTVV.

The chain uses TRBV4-1 and TRBJ1-1; tentatively, D is TRBD1 (5 bases). The CDR3 is made up of 14 amino acids. Germline CDR1 and CDR2: MGHRA and YSYEKL. V lost 0 bases to trimming and J lost 4 bases, with 9 bases between them. The CDR3: CASSQERGFTEAFF. The DNA for the CDR3 is TGCGCCAGCAGCCAAGAAAGGGGATTCACTGAAGCTTTCTTT.

The chain carries TRBV14 and TRBJ2-7, with unresolved D. The CDR3 covers 12 residues. The V end was cut by 1 base, the J end by 7 bases, with 8 bases between. Germline V gene sequence: CDR1 SGHDN, CDR2 FVKESK. CDR3 sequence: CASSQVAGEQYF. The DNA for the CDR3 is TGTGCCAGCAGCCAAGTTGCCGGGGAGCAGTACTTC.

This sequence joins TRBV29-1 and TRBJ1-2; 10 bases map to TRBD1. V gave up 7 bases and J gave up 4 bases; unmatched junction bases: 3. The CDR3 loop spans 12 amino acids. From germline, CDR1 is SQVTM and CDR2 ANQGSEA. DNA of the CDR3: TGCAGCGATCGGGACAGGGGCTATGGCTACACCTTC. It encodes CSDRDRGYGYTF.

This chain links TRBV6-5 with TRBJ2-3; a possible D gene is TRBD2 (7 bases). Trimming shortened V by 5 bases and J by 2 bases, and 14 bases separated the two germline ends. Germline V gene sequence: CDR1 MNHEY, CDR2 SVGAGI. The CDR3 extends over 15 amino acids. DNA for the CDR3: TGTGCCAGCAGTACAGGAGGGGGGGCCACAGATACGCAGTATTTT. It codes for CASSTGGGATDTQYF.

The J gene is TRBJ2-7, the V gene TRBV6-2 or TRBV6-3, with TRBD2 matching over 7 bases. Germline values: CDR1 MNHEY, CDR2 SVGEGT. Trimming at V came to 2 bases and at J to 2 bases, leaving 15 bases not matched to a gene. The CDR3 is made up of 18 amino acids. CDR3 loop: CASSYPPYSGVKTYEQYF. The CDR3 DNA is TGTGCCAGCAGTTACCCCCCTTACAGCGGGGTTAAAACCTACGAGCAGTACTTC.

CDR3 sequence: CASSDGSGDEAFF. The CDR3 DNA reads TGTGCCAGCAGCGATGGCAGCGGGGATGAAGCTTTCTTT. The V call is TRBV7-9, the J call TRBJ1-1; D gene ambiguous. The CDR3 consists of 13 residues. From germline, CDR1 is SEHNR and CDR2 FQNEAQ (reference sequence). V dropped 5 bases and J dropped 7 bases, with 14 bases sitting between them.

J is TRBJ2-3 and V is TRBV11-2; 10 bases match TRBD2. Losses at the gene ends were 5 bases for V and 1 base for J; bases not matched to a gene: 9. The CDR3 runs to 17 residues. CDR1 is SGHAT and CDR2 is FQNNGV in the germline V gene. The CDR3 is CASSRPVLAGGTDTQYF. The DNA for the CDR3 is TGTGCCAGCAGCCGCCCCGTTCTAGCGGGGGGCACAGATACGCAGTATTTT.

This clone was counted a single time. The V and J genes are TRBV5-5 and TRBJ2-5; weak D call: TRBD2 (5 bases). Germline-derived CDR1 and CDR2 are SGHKS and YYEKEE (reference sequence). The CDR3 has 15 residues. The V and J ends lost 0 bases and 0 bases respectively, with 9 bases between them. This chain's CDR3 is CASSLELVNQETQYF. DNA for the CDR3: TGTGCCAGCAGCTTGGAACTAGTAAACCAAGAGACCCAGTACTTC.

This chain joins TRBV2 and TRBJ2-1, with TRBD2 identical over 8 bases. This CDR3 spans 15 amino acids. Germline CDR1 reads SNHLY; CDR2 reads FYNNEI. V dropped 7 bases and J dropped 4; count of bases not matched to a gene: 9. CDR3 in amino acids: CASKILADRYNEQFF. In nucleotides, the CDR3 is TGTGCCAGCAAGATACTAGCGGACAGATACAATGAGCAGTTCTTC.

This clone was seen a few times. The J gene is TRBJ1-2, the V gene TRBV19; D remains ambiguous. The CDR3 is 12 residues long. Germline-derived CDR1 and CDR2 are LNHDA and SQIVND (reference sequence). The germline V and J ends were trimmed by 8 bases and 5 bases, with 12 bases remaining between them. DNA of the CDR3: TGTGCCAGTCTGCGGACTGAGTATGGCTACACCTTC. As protein: CASLRTEYGYTF.

Of note for this clone: At one end the junction does not follow the germline gene, possibly because of a read error. V gene TRBV10-3 combines with J gene TRBJ2-3; TRBD2 matches 7 bases. CDR3 size: 14 residues. Germline V gene data show CDR1 as ENHRY and CDR2 as SYGVKD. The CDR3 DNA reads TGTGCCAGCAGTCGGGGGGATTCCACAGATACGCAGTATTTT. Its protein product is CASSRGDSTDTQYF.

The chain uses TRBV11-2 and TRBJ1-2; D might be TRBD1 (5 bases). Trimming pared 6 bases from V and 6 bases from J, leaving 8 bases between. The CDR3 loop spans 11 amino acids. From germline, CDR1 is SGHAT and CDR2 FQNNGV. CDR3 coding DNA: TGTGCCAGCAGTCCAGGGAATGGCTACACCTTC. It specifies CASSPGNGYTF.

This chain connects TRBV4-1 to TRBJ1-2, with 9 bases aligning to TRBD1. This CDR3 region has 14 residues. Germline CDR1 reads MGHRA; CDR2 reads YSYEKL. Germline trimming cut 2 bases from V and 7 bases from J; bases unmatched to any gene: 5. The CDR3 protein is CASSQSQGARGYTF. The CDR3 nucleotides read TGCGCCAGCAGCCAATCACAGGGGGCGCGTGGCTACACCTTC.

The genes are TRBV3-1 (or the pseudogene TRBV3-2) and TRBJ2-3; D not resolved. The ends were cut back, 2 bases at V and 1 base at J, with 10 bases in the middle. The CDR3 runs to 15 residues. In germline, CDR1 is LGHDT, CDR2 YNNKEL (reference sequence). The CDR3 DNA reads TGTGCCAGCAGCCAACAATACCTACGCACAGATACGCAGTATTTT. Translated: CASSQQYLRTDTQYF.

The chain employs TRBV7-9 and TRBJ1-3; 7 nucleotides line up with TRBD1. V trimming: 3 bases; J trimming: 0 bases; junction bases outside the gene matches: 14. This CDR3 is 19 amino acids long. CDR1 and CDR2 from the germline V gene are SEHNR and FQNEAQ (reference sequence). DNA of the CDR3: TGTGCCAGCAGCTTGTCTACGGGGACAGCCCTTCTCTCTGGAAACACCATATATTTT. Protein: CASSLSTGTALLSGNTIYF.

This chain links TRBV10-3 with TRBJ2-2, with 8 bases identical to TRBD1. In germline, CDR1 is ENHRY, CDR2 SYGVKD. The CDR3 runs to 16 residues. V lost 2 bases to trimming and J lost 4 bases; unmatched junction nucleotides: 6. This chain's CDR3 is CAISERGQGSTGELFF. The CDR3 DNA follows: TGTGCCATCAGTGAGAGAGGACAGGGTAGCACCGGGGAGCTGTTTTTT.